The present T cell receptor beta chain was sequenced within a study of blood T cell repertoires in COVID-19 (dated by TCRdb to between 2020 and 2021). Notes on the research overall: Collaborator samples came from the United States, Italy and Spain and covered acute and convalescent phases of COVID-19. The material from the prospective study consisted of cDNA or gDNA derived from T cells, B-cell-depleted T cells, or PBMCs. Subjects who had been exposed to COVID-19, were actively infected with it, or had recovered from it provided the deeply sampled blood TCRbeta repertoires that made up the dataset. The repertoires were made available in a free public database intended to serve as a resource for research on the immune response to SARS-CoV-2. The samples were drawn from the first 160 participants of the ongoing ImmuneRACE study and from 950 to 1,500 subjects provided by 6 global collaborators. Nearly every sample came with metadata listing a de-identified subject ID, COVID-19 status, age in years and sex. HLA class I and class II types, where available, came from metadata supplied by the sample provider rather than from assay-based typing.

General findings and caveats noted by the study authors: The amount of clinical and demographic metadata varied by source and participant and was provided uncurated.

The CDR3 numbers 13 residues from cysteine through phenylalanine. Only the CDR3 region is kept as DNA, spanning 39 bases read in frame from base 1. The germline V gene sets CDR1 to SNHLY and CDR2 to FYNNEI. The germline V and J ends show losses of 8 bases and 10 bases respectively, and no gene match explains 11 bases of the junction. TCRbeta CDR3 regions were amplified from genomic DNA using the immunoSEQ Assay, a bias-controlled multiplex PCR. The authors' analysis ran thus. The number of nucleated cells in each sample was estimated from the amplification of reference gene primers within the assay. Sequence reads were collapsed and filtered to measure the absolute abundance of every unique TCRbeta CDR3 rearrangement. For each sample, productive Simpson clonality was calculated by taking the square root of Simpson's diversity index across productive rearrangements. The table comes from immuneACCESS by way of TCRdb, which keeps in-frame sequences with V and J called. Part of the clones is missing from these tables; in studies checked, under half for an unresolved V gene and the rest for unknown reasons. V, J and clone size reflect that table, while D and trimming were determined from the DNA. The sample contains about 350,000 clones, approximately 89% of them found a single time. The top ten constitute 3% to 4.5% of the sample.

One collaborating source in Seattle enrolled patients while the patients were actively infected and followed the patients over time throughout the course of disease. Collaborating institutions collected whole blood in K2EDTA tubes following their own protocols. Collaborator samples were shipped for TCRbeta analysis as frozen whole blood, isolated PBMCs, or DNA extracted from either sample type. A word on this clone: It has no known antigen specificity. No much larger clone exists at a distance of one base, and base qualities are not known.

The material sequenced was peripheral blood. Recombination linked TRBV2 to TRBJ1-3; TRBD1 fits 7 bases in the junction. The TCR was taken from a woman aged 55 to 70 with COVID-19, enrolled during active disease. The DNA sequence is given as TGTGCCAGCTTCGGGACAGCCCAAGGGACCATATATTTT. The translation is CASFGTAQGTIYF.